These T cell receptor beta chains were read from a single sample in a study of beta chain features in type 1 diabetes. Profiled with immunoSEQ multiplex PCR; TCRdb holds only in-frame clones, not every one. The table lists under 400,000 clones, less than 15% of them singletons, with roughly 6.7% in the top ten. Sequencing was carried out using central memory CD4+ T cells from blood. The receptors were gathered from a young man in good health. Both conserved end residues are part of each CDR3. The order of the fields is D gene, V gene, clone size, J gene, CDR3 DNA, CDR3 protein. The D gene is left open where the match is weak. Not all rows give a size; the values are once, few, many and, for expanded clones, a class.

-,TRBV7-9,few,TRBJ2-5,TGTGCCAGCATGCCACTAGGCCAAGAGACCCAGTACTTC,CASMPLGQETQYF
-,TRBV14,-,TRBJ2-3,TGTGCCAGCAGCCAAGAAGGAGGGCGGAAAGATACGCAGTATTTT,CASSQEGGRKDTQYF
TRBD2,TRBV28,few,TRBJ2-2,TGTGCCAGCAGTTTTAGCGGGGTAACCGGGGAGCTGTTTTTT,CASSFSGVTGELFF
TRBD1,TRBV6-1,few,TRBJ1-5,TGTGCCAGCAGCTCGACAGGGCTTAGCAATCAGCCCCAGCATTTT,CASSSTGLSNQPQHF
-,TRBV6-5,few,TRBJ2-3,TGTGCCAGCAGAGCAATAGATACGCAGTATTTT,CASRAIDTQYF
-,TRBV6-1,-,TRBJ2-1,TGTGCCAGCAGTTGGGGCTCCTACAATGAGCAGTTCTTC,CASSWGSYNEQFF
TRBD2,TRBV7-2,-,TRBJ2-2,TGTGCCAGCCGCCTAGCGGGAGTCGCCGGGGAGCTGTTTTTT,CASRLAGVAGELFF
TRBD2,TRBV11-2,-,TRBJ2-5,TGTGCCAGCAGCTTATCTGGACTAGCGGGTTCCTACGGAGAGACCCAGTACTTC,CASSLSGLAGSYGETQYF
-,TRBV6-1,-,TRBJ2-1,TGTGCCAGCAGGGAACTCCTCGGGTACAATGAGCAGTTCTTC,CASRELLGYNEQFF
TRBD2,TRBV7-2,few,TRBJ2-3,TGTGCCAGCATCCAGCGGGGGGGCCCCACAGATACGCAGTATTTT,CASIQRGGPTDTQYF
TRBD1,TRBV19,few,TRBJ1-1,TGTGCCAGTAGTATCCAGGGGGACAACACTGAAGCTTTCTTT,CASSIQGDNTEAFF
-,TRBV7-2,few,TRBJ2-7,TGTGCCAGCAGCTTAGGCAGACTCTCCTACGAGCAGTACTTC,CASSLGRLSYEQYF
-,TRBV4-1,medium-sized,TRBJ2-3,TGCGCCAGCAGCCAAGCCCCGACTAGTTCAGATACGCAGTATTTT,CASSQAPTSSDTQYF
-,TRBV7-9,few,TRBJ2-5,TGTGCCAGCAGCTTTGGGGCCGGGGAGACCCAGTACTTC,CASSFGAGETQYF
-,TRBV7-2,-,TRBJ1-5,TGTGCCAGCAGCTTAGGGGCAGGACCCAATCAGCCCCAGCATTTT,CASSLGAGPNQPQHF
-,TRBV4-3,-,TRBJ2-1,TGCGCCAGCAGCCAAGAAGGACTCAACAATGAGCAGTTCTTC,CASSQEGLNNEQFF
-,TRBV5-5,few,TRBJ2-7,TGTGCCAGCAGCTTGGCACCAGATTACGAGCAGTACTTC,CASSLAPDYEQYF
-,TRBV29-1,few,TRBJ2-3,TGCAGCGTTGCTGGGACGGATACGCAGTATTTT,CSVAGTDTQYF
TRBD1,TRBV18,few,TRBJ1-2,TGTGCCAGCTCACCAGGGACAGGGGGCAACTATGGCTACACCTTC,CASSPGTGGNYGYTF
-,TRBV5-6,-,TRBJ2-3,TGTGCCAGCAGCTTACCAGGGTCTACAGATACGCAGTATTTT,CASSLPGSTDTQYF
-,TRBV5-4,few,TRBJ1-1,TGTGCCAGCAGCCCCGCCTGGAGCACTGAAGCTTTCTTT,CASSPAWSTEAFF
-,TRBV11-1,-,TRBJ2-2,TGTGCCAGCAGCTTAGTAGGGGCGAACACCGGGGAGCTGTTTTTT,CASSLVGANTGELFF
TRBD2,TRBV2,-,TRBJ2-3,TGTGCCAGCAGTAGGGAGGGCTCCACAGATACGCAGTATTTT,CASSREGSTDTQYF
-,TRBV11-2,few,TRBJ1-5,TGTGCCAGCAGCTTAGATTCCGGCAGGAATCAGCCCCAGCATTTT,CASSLDSGRNQPQHF
-,TRBV7-2,few,TRBJ2-1,TGTGCCAGCAGTTACTCCCGGCGGCAGTTCTTC,CASSYSRRQFF
-,TRBV7-2,many,TRBJ2-1,TGTGCCAGCAGCGTGGGACGCTACAATGAGCAGTTCTTC,CASSVGRYNEQFF
-,TRBV30,-,TRBJ2-1,TGTGCCTGGAGTCCCCAAAACGGATATGAGCAGTTCTTC,CAWSPQNGYEQFF
-,TRBV9,few,TRBJ2-6,TGTGCCAGCAGCGTAGGTGGGACTGGGGCCAACGTCCTGACTTTC,CASSVGGTGANVLTF
TRBD2,TRBV18,few,TRBJ2-3,TGTGCCAGCAGCCAGACCCGGGGGGACACAGATACGCAGTATTTT,CASSQTRGDTDTQYF
-,TRBV9,few,TRBJ1-2,TGTGCCAGCAGCGTAGAAGGAGGGGCAAAAGGATACACCTTC,CASSVEGGAKGYTF
TRBD1,TRBV18,-,TRBJ1-1,TGTGCCAGCTCACCGGAGACAGGGTCTATGTTGGCTGAAGCTTTCTTT,CASSPETGSMLAEAFF
-,TRBV7-9,-,TRBJ2-5,TGTGCCAGCAACCCCCGGGGGTTCCAAGAGACCCAGTACTTC,CASNPRGFQETQYF
-,TRBV13,-,TRBJ1-6,TGTGCCAGCAGCCTTAGGAGGGGTAATAATTCACCCCTCCACTTT,CASSLRRGNNSPLHF
-,TRBV6-1,many,TRBJ1-4,TGTGCCAGCACCAGACCGACCACCGGTAGGGAAAAACTGTTTTTT,CASTRPTTGREKLFF
TRBD2,TRBV11-2,-,TRBJ2-3,TGTGCCAGCAACTTAAAGGCGGGGGGCTATAGGGATACGCAGTATTTT,CASNLKAGGYRDTQYF
-,TRBV6-1,many,TRBJ2-1,TGTGCCAGCAGTGAAGGTGGTTTCTCCTACAATGAGCAGTTCTTC,CASSEGGFSYNEQFF
-,TRBV5-4,-,TRBJ1-1,TGTGCCAGCAGCCCCCGGCGGGGAGGCACTGAAGCTTTCTTT,CASSPRRGGTEAFF
TRBD2,TRBV27,-,TRBJ2-1,TGTGCCAGCAGTTTTAGGACTAGCGGGACCCACAATGAGCAGTTCTTC,CASSFRTSGTHNEQFF
-,TRBV2,-,TRBJ2-1,TGTGCCAGCAGTGAAAGGGGGGCGGGATACAATGAGCAGTTCTTC,CASSERGAGYNEQFF
-,TRBV2,many,TRBJ2-3,TGTGCCAGCAGTGAAGAAGGGTCCGGTACAGATACGCAGTATTTT,CASSEEGSGTDTQYF
TRBD2,TRBV11-3,-,TRBJ2-3,TGTGCCAGCAGCGCGACTAGCGGGATAGGGAATACGCAGTATTTT,CASSATSGIGNTQYF
-,TRBV10-3,-,TRBJ1-5,TGTGCCATCAGTGACCCCGGAGGTCAGCCCCAGCATTTT,CAISDPGGQPQHF
TRBD1,TRBV7-2,-,TRBJ1-1,TGTGCCAGCAGCTTAGAGGGGACAGGGTTAAACACTGAAGCTTTCTTT,CASSLEGTGLNTEAFF
-,TRBV5-6,-,TRBJ1-2,TGTGCCAGCACCCTGAGGGGCAGGCGCTATGGCTACACCTTC,CASTLRGRRYGYTF
-,TRBV7-2,few,TRBJ2-1,TGTGCCAGCAGCTTAGAAGGTTCCTACAATGAGCAGTTCTTC,CASSLEGSYNEQFF
-,TRBV14,few,TRBJ1-2,TGTGCCAGCAGCCAAACCAGAAGCTATGGCTACACCTTC,CASSQTRSYGYTF
TRBD2,TRBV11-2,-,TRBJ2-1,TGTGCCAGCAGCTTGACTAGCGGGGGAAATGAGCAGTTCTTC,CASSLTSGGNEQFF
-,TRBV11-1,-,TRBJ1-2,TGTGCCAGCAGTCCCGGCGAGGGCTATGGCTACACCTTC,CASSPGEGYGYTF
TRBD1,TRBV27,few,TRBJ1-6,TGTGCCAGCAGTTTGGTGGTTGGGACAGGGTCCCCAAATTCACCCCTCCACTTT,CASSLVVGTGSPNSPLHF
TRBD1,TRBV29-1,-,TRBJ1-1,TGCAGCGTTGGACAGGGATACGAAGCTTTCTTT,CSVGQGYEAFF
TRBD1,TRBV5-6,-,TRBJ1-4,TGTGCCAGCAGCTCAGTGACAGGGATAGGTGAAAAACTGTTTTTT,CASSSVTGIGEKLFF
-,TRBV12-5,-,TRBJ2-1,TGTGCTAGTGGTTTGCAGGGTTGGGATGAGCAGTTCTTC,CASGLQGWDEQFF
-,TRBV5-6,few,TRBJ1-1,TGTGCCAGCAGCTTGGGCAGGGGTAGAACTGAAGCTTTCTTT,CASSLGRGRTEAFF
-,TRBV6-5,few,TRBJ2-2,TGTGCCAGCAGCACAGGGTCGGGCACCGGGGAGCTGTTTTTT,CASSTGSGTGELFF
-,TRBV4-3,many,TRBJ1-2,TGCGCCAGCAGCCGGGACGGTCCCTATGGCTACACCTTC,CASSRDGPYGYTF
-,TRBV5-6,few,TRBJ2-3,TGTGCCAGCAGCTTGATTTCGAGGCTGGCAGATACGCAGTATTTT,CASSLISRLADTQYF
TRBD2,TRBV25-1,-,TRBJ2-1,TGTGCCAGCAGTGTAACTAGCGGGAGTGGTTTCTCCTACAATGAGCAGTTCTTC,CASSVTSGSGFSYNEQFF
TRBD1,TRBV5-1,few,TRBJ2-5,TGCGCCAGCAGCTCCCAGGGGGCCCGCGGAGAGACCCAGTACTTC,CASSSQGARGETQYF
TRBD1,TRBV14,few,TRBJ2-7,TGTGCCAGCAGCCAAGTTGGGACAGCACTAGTTTTCTTC,CASSQVGTALVFF
-,TRBV7-9,-,TRBJ2-2,TGTGCCAGCAGCGGTTTCAGGGCACCGAACACCGGGGAGCTGTTTTTT,CASSGFRAPNTGELFF